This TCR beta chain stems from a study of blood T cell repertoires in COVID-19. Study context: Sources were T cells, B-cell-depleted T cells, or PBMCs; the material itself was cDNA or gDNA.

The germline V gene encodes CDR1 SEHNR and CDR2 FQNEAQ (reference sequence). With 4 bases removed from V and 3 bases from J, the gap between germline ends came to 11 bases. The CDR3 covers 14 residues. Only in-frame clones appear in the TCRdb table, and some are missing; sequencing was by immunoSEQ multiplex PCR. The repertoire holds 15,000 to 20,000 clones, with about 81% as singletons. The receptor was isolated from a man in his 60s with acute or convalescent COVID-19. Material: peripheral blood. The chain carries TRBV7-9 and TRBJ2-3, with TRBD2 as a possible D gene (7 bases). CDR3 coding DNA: TGTGCCAGCAGCTGGGGGGGGGCAACAGATACGCAGTATTTT. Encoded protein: CASSWGGATDTQYF.